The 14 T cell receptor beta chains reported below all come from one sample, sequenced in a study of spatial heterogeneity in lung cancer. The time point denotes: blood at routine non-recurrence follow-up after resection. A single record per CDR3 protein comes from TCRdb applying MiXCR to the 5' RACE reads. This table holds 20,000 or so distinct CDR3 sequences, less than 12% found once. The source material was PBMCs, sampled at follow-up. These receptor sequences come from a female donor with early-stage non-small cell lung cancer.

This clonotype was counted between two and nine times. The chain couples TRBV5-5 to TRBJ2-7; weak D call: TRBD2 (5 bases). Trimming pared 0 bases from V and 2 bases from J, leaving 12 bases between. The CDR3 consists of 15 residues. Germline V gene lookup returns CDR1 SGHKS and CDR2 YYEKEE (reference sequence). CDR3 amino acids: CASSLGSEGAYEQYF. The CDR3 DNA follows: TGTGCCAGCAGCTTGGGGAGCGAGGGAGCCTACGAGCAGTACTTC.

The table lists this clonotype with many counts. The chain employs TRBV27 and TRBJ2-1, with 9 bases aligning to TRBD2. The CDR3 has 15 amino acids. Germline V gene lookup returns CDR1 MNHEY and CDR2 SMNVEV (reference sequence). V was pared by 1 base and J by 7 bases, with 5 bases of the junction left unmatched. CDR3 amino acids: CASSLFSSGKNEQFF. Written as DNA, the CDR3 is TGTGCCAGCAGTTTATTTTCTAGCGGGAAAAATGAGCAGTTCTTC.

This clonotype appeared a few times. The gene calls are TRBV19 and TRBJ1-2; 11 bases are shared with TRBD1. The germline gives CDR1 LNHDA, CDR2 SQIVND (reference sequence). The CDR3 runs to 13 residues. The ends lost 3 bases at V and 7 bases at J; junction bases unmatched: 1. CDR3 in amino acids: CASSIGQGAGYTF. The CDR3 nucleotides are TGTGCCAGTAGTATCGGACAGGGGGCTGGCTACACCTTC.

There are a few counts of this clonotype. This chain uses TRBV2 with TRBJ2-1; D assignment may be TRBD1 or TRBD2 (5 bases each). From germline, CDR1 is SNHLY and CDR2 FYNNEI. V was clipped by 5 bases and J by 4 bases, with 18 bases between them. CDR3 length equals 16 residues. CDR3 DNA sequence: TGTGCCAGCAGTCCGAGAAGGGACCGCCGTTACAATGAGCAGTTCTTC. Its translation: CASSPRRDRRYNEQFF.

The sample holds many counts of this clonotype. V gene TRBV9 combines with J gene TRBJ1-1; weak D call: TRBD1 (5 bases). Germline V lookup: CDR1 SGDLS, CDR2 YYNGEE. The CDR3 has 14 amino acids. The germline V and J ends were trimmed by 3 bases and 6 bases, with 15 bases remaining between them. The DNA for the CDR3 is TGTGCCAGCAGCGAAGGGGCCGACAAGGCTGAAGCTTTCTTT. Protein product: CASSEGADKAEAFF.

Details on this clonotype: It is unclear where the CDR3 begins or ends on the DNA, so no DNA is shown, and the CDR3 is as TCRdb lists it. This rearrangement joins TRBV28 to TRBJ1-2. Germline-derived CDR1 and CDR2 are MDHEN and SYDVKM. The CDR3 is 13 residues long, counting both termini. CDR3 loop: CASSFFAEGIFTF.

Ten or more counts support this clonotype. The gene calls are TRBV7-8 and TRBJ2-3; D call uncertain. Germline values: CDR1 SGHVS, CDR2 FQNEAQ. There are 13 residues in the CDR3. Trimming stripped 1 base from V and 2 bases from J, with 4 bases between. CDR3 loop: CASSLGSTDTQYF. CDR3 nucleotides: TGTGCCAGCAGCTTAGGTTCCACAGATACGCAGTATTTT.

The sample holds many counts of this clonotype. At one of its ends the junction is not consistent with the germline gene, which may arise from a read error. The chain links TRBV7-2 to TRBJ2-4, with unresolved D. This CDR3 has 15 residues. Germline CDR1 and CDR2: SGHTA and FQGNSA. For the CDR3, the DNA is TGTGCCAGCGGCTTAGAGGCGGCTCCTATAAACATTCAGTACTTC. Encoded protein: CASGLEAAPINIQYF. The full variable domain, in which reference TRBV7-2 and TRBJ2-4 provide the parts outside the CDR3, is GAGVSQSPSNKVTEKGKDVELRCDPISGHTALYWYRQSLGQGLEFLIYFQGNSAPDKSGLPSDRFSAERTGGSVSTLTIQRTQQEDSAVYLCASGLEAAPINIQYFGAGTRLSVL.

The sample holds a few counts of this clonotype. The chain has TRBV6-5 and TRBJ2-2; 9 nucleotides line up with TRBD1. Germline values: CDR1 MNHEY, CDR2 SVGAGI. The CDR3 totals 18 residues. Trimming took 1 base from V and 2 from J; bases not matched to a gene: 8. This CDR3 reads CASSYWIPGQGNTGELFF. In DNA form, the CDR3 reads TGTGCCAGCAGTTACTGGATTCCGGGACAGGGTAACACCGGGGAGCTGTTTTTT.

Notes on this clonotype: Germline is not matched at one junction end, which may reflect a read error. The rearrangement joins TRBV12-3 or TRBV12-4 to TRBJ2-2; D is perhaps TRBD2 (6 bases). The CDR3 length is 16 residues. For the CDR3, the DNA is TGTGCCAGCAGTTTACGGGCCCCGTTTAACACCGGGGGGCTGTTTTTT. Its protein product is CASSLRAPFNTGGLFF.

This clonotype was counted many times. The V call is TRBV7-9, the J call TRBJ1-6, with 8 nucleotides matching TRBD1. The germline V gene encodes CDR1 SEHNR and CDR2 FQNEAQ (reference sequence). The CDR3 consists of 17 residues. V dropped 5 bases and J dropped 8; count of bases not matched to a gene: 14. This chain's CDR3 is CASSPPYRTGLYSPLHF. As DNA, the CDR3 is TGTGCCAGCAGCCCTCCCTACAGGACAGGGCTTTATTCACCCCTCCACTTT. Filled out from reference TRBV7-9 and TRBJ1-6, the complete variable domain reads DTGVSQNPRHKITKRGQNVTFRCDPISEHNRLYWYRQTLGQGPEFLTYFQNEAQLEKSRLLSDRFSAERPKGSFSTLEIQRTEQGDSAMYLCASSPPYRTGLYSPLHFGNGTRLTVT.

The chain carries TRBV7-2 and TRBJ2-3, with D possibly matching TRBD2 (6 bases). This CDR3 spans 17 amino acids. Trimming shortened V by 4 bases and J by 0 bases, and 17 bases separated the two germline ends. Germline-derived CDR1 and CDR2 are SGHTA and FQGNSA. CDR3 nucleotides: TGTGCCAGCAGCTCTAGGATAACCGGGACTAGCACAGATACGCAGTATTTT. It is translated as CASSSRITGTSTDTQYF.

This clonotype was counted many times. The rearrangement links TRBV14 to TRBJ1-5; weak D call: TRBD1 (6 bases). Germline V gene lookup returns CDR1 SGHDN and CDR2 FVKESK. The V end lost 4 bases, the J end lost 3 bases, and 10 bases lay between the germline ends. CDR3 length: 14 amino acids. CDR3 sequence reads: CASSRTGLNQPQHF. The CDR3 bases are TGTGCCAGCAGCCGTACAGGGCTCAATCAGCCCCAGCATTTT.

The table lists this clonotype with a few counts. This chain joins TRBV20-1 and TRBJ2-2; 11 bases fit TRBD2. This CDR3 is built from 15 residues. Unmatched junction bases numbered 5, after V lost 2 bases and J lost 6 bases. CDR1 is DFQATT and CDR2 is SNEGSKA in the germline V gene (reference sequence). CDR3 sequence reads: CSARWLAGGPGELFF. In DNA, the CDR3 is TGCAGTGCTAGATGGCTAGCGGGAGGCCCCGGGGAGCTGTTTTTT.